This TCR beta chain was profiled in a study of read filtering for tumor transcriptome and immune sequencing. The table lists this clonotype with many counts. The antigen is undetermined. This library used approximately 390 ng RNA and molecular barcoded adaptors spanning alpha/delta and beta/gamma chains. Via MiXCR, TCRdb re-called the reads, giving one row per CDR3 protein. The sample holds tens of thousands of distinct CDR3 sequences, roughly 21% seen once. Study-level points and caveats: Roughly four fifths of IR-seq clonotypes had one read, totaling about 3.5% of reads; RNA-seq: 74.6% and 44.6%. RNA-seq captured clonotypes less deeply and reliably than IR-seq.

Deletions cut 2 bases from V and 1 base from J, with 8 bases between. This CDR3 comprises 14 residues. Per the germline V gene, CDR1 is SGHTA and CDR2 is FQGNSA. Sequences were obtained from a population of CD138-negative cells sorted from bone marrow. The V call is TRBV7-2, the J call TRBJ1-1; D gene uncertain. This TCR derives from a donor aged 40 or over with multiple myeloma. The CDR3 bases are TGTGCCAGCAGCTTATATATGGGGAACACTGAAGCTTTCTTT. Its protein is CASSLYMGNTEAFF.